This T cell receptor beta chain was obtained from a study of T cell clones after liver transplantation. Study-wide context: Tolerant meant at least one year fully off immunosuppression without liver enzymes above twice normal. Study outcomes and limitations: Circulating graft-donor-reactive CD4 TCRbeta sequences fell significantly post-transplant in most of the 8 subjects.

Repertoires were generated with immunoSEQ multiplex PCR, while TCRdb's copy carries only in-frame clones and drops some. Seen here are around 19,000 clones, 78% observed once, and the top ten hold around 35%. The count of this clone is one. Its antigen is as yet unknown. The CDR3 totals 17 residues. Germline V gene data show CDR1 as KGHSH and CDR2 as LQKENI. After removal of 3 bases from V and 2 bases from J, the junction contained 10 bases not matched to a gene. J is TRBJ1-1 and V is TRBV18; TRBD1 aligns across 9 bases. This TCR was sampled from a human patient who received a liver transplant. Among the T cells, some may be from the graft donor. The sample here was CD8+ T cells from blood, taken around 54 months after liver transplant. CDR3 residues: CASSPTKGTGPNTEAFF. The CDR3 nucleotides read TGTGCCAGCTCACCGACTAAGGGGACAGGGCCAAACACTGAAGCTTTCTTT.